This is a list of T cell receptor beta chains from one sample in a study of human T cells and chemical hapten exposure. MiXCR, applied by TCRdb to the RACE reads, yields one record per CDR3 protein. The repertoire consists of over 65,000 distinct CDR3 sequences, with roughly 11% occurring once and the leading ten covering 1.5% to 2%. Sequences were derived from whole blood, sampled in connection with sensitization to the hapten diphenylcyclopropenone (DPC). These receptors were taken from a man aged 18 to 29 with alopecia areata. Some clones in this sample may be carry-over from other donors' samples. The CDR3 runs from the conserved cysteine through the conserved F or W. The D gene is left open where the match is weak. Expanded clones are given a class, and other clones once, few, many or no size at all.

-	-	TRBV29-1	TRBJ1-3	CSVVESGTGNTIYF	TGCAGCGTTGTGGAGTCGGGGACGGGAAACACCATATATTTT
few	-	TRBV11-2	TRBJ1-1	CASSLERGAEAFF	TGTGCCAGCAGCTTAGAGAGGGGGGCTGAAGCTTTCTTT
-	-	TRBV29-1	TRBJ1-2	CSGATTGTIYGYTF	TGCAGCGGTGCTACCACCGGGACAATCTATGGCTACACCTTC
-	-	TRBV4-3	TRBJ1-1	CASSWLGRGTEAFF	TGCGCCAGCAGCTGGTTAGGACGGGGCACTGAAGCTTTCTTT
many	-	TRBV7-9	TRBJ2-5	CASSLAMGTGYQETQYF	TGTGCCAGCAGCTTAGCTATGGGAACCGGCTACCAAGAGACCCAGTACTTC
once	-	TRBV4-1	TRBJ2-7	CASSLRTGPSYEQYF	TGCGCCAGCAGCCTCCGGACGGGTCCCTCCTACGAGCAGTACTTC
-	TRBD1	TRBV28	TRBJ2-7	CASKTGTYEQYF	TGTGCCAGCAAGACAGGGACCTACGAGCAGTACTTC
-	-	TRBV28	TRBJ1-1	CASSSDGLNTEAFF	TGTGCCAGCAGTTCGGATGGTTTGAACACTGAAGCTTTCTTT
many	TRBD1	TRBV5-1	TRBJ1-1	CASSLQAGGTEAFF	TGCGCCAGCAGCTTGCAGGCAGGGGGCACTGAAGCTTTCTTT
-	TRBD1	TRBV19	TRBJ2-1	CASRSAGGSYNEQFF	TGTGCCAGTCGTTCGGCAGGGGGATCTTACAATGAGCAGTTCTTC
medium-sized	-	TRBV7-3	TRBJ2-1	CASSLSGLEQFF	TGTGCCAGCAGCTTATCCGGGCTTGAGCAGTTCTTC
few	-	TRBV7-6	TRBJ2-1	CASSLAFRVSLNEQFF	TGTGCCAGCAGCTTAGCCTTTCGGGTTTCACTCAATGAGCAGTTCTTC
few	-	TRBV20-1	TRBJ2-5	CSARRGPQETQYF	TGCAGTGCTAGGCGGGGCCCCCAAGAGACCCAGTACTTC
many	-	TRBV4-3	TRBJ2-5	CASSQDTGQETQYF	TGCGCCAGCAGCCAAGATACAGGGCAAGAGACCCAGTACTTC
few	-	TRBV7-7	TRBJ2-5	CASSLRGTQYF	TGTGCCAGCAGCTTACGCGGGACCCAGTACTTC
many	TRBD1	TRBV5-1	TRBJ1-6	CASSLGDSRGNSPLHF	TGCGCCAGCAGCTTAGGGGACAGCAGGGGCAATTCACCCCTCCACTTT
-	-	TRBV2	TRBJ1-1	CASRPRFTEAFF	TGTGCCAGCAGACCTCGATTCACTGAAGCTTTCTTT
-	TRBD1	TRBV4-3	TRBJ1-2	CASSQDLRTGPNYGYTF	TGCGCCAGCAGCCAAGACCTTAGGACAGGGCCAAACTATGGCTACACCTTC
-	-	TRBV9	TRBJ1-5	CASSVEAYSNQPQHF	TGTGCCAGCAGCGTAGAGGCCTATAGCAATCAGCCCCAGCATTTT
-	-	TRBV18	TRBJ1-1	CASSPQGKDTEAFF	TGTGCCAGCTCACCACAGGGGAAGGACACTGAAGCTTTCTTT
many	TRBD1	TRBV18	TRBJ2-1	CASSRDSPNEQFF	TGTGCCAGCTCCAGGGACAGCCCCAATGAGCAGTTCTTC
few	TRBD1	TRBV27	TRBJ1-1	CASSHGQVRTEAFF	TGTGCCAGCAGTCACGGACAGGTTAGGACTGAAGCTTTCTTT
-	-	TRBV5-1	TRBJ2-6	CASRGLSGANVLTF	TGCGCCAGCAGGGGACTCTCTGGGGCCAACGTCCTGACTTTC
-	TRBD2	TRBV7-9	TRBJ2-1	CASSLVSGGRYNEQFF	TGTGCCAGCAGCTTAGTCAGCGGGGGGCGCTACAATGAGCAGTTCTTC
few	TRBD1	TRBV29-1	TRBJ2-3	CSVESTGRTDTQYF	TGCAGCGTTGAATCGACAGGGCGCACAGATACGCAGTATTTT
many	-	TRBV9	TRBJ1-1	CASSVGGPVNTEAFF	TGTGCCAGCAGCGTAGGTGGCCCTGTGAACACTGAAGCTTTCTTT
-	TRBD1	TRBV27	TRBJ1-2	CASSSRTGGPPYGYTF	TGTGCCAGCAGTTCTAGGACAGGGGGCCCCCCCTATGGCTACACCTTC
-	-	TRBV25-1	TRBJ1-2	CASSELQSYGYTF	TGTGCCAGCAGTGAACTACAGAGCTATGGCTACACCTTC
-	-	TRBV12-5	TRBJ1-5	CASGLRVNQPQHF	TGTGCTAGTGGTTTGCGGGTTAATCAGCCCCAGCATTTT
few	-	TRBV4-1	TRBJ2-2	CASSQAGTDGDTGELFF	TGCGCCAGCAGCCAAGCGGGGACGGACGGTGACACCGGGGAGCTGTTTTTT
many	TRBD1	TRBV5-1	TRBJ1-1	CASSSGTATEAFF	TGCGCCAGCAGCTCCGGGACAGCTACTGAAGCTTTCTTT
many	TRBD1	TRBV7-8	TRBJ2-3	CASSPRPGQGADTQYF	TGTGCCAGCAGCCCGAGACCGGGACAGGGAGCAGATACGCAGTATTTT
-	TRBD1	TRBV7-9	TRBJ2-2	CASSLSGTDNTGELFF	TGTGCCAGCAGTTTATCCGGGACAGACAACACCGGGGAGCTGTTTTTT
few	-	TRBV7-2	TRBJ1-2	CASSPGTRVNYGYTF	TGTGCCAGCAGCCCGGGAACCAGGGTCAACTATGGCTACACCTTC
many	TRBD1	TRBV5-1	TRBJ1-2	CASSLGRQGRNYGYTF	TGCGCCAGCAGCTTGGGTCGACAGGGGAGGAACTATGGCTACACCTTC
many	-	TRBV5-1	TRBJ2-6	CASSEQIFSGANVLTF	TGCGCCAGCAGCGAACAAATTTTCTCTGGGGCCAACGTCCTGACTTTC
-	-	TRBV6-2/TRBV6-3	TRBJ2-7	CASSYPSSYEQYF	TGTGCCAGCAGTTACCCGAGCTCCTACGAGCAGTACTTC
few	TRBD1	TRBV28	TRBJ1-1	CASSSPGQGEAEAFF	TGTGCCAGCAGTTCTCCGGGACAGGGAGAGGCTGAAGCTTTCTTT
-	-	TRBV5-1	TRBJ2-1	CASSSSGLGWNEQFF	TGCGCCAGCAGCTCCTCCGGGCTCGGTTGGAATGAGCAGTTCTTC
-	-	TRBV20-1	TRBJ1-1	CSARDPVGANTEAFF	TGCAGTGCTAGAGATCCCGTGGGGGCGAACACTGAAGCTTTCTTT
few	-	TRBV18	TRBJ2-4	CASSPETGWAKNIQYF	TGTGCCAGCTCACCCGAAACAGGGTGGGCCAAAAACATTCAGTACTTC
many	-	TRBV4-1	TRBJ1-2	CASSQVAANYGYTF	TGCGCCAGCAGCCAAGTGGCGGCTAACTATGGCTACACCTTC
-	-	TRBV29-1	TRBJ2-7	CSVKRTVDSYEQYF	TGCAGCGTTAAAAGGACAGTTGACTCCTACGAGCAGTACTTC
many	-	TRBV12-3/TRBV12-4	TRBJ2-3	CASSLWGASTDTQYF	TGTGCCAGCAGTTTGTGGGGGGCTAGCACAGATACGCAGTATTTT
many	-	TRBV11-2	TRBJ2-7	CASRGRGFHEQYF	TGTGCCAGCAGAGGAAGGGGATTCCACGAGCAGTACTTC
many	-	TRBV7-9	TRBJ2-3	CASSPRGDGTDTQYF	TGTGCCAGCAGCCCCAGGGGGGATGGCACAGATACGCAGTATTTT
many	-	TRBV6-5	TRBJ2-3	CASSYGRLRADTQYF	TGTGCCAGCAGTTACGGCAGGTTAAGAGCAGATACGCAGTATTTT
few	TRBD1	TRBV9	TRBJ1-2	CASSVGTGGDGYTF	TGTGCCAGCAGCGTAGGGACAGGAGGAGATGGCTACACCTTC
-	-	TRBV7-2	TRBJ2-1	CASRSGRGEQFF	TGTGCCAGCAGGTCCGGGCGGGGTGAGCAGTTCTTC
-	-	TRBV6-4	TRBJ1-6	CASRQGGNSPLHF	TGTGCCAGCCGCCAGGGTGGAAATTCACCCCTCCACTTT
few	TRBD1	TRBV20-1	TRBJ1-6	CSATGGRSYNSPLHF	TGCAGTGCTACAGGGGGTCGCTCCTATAATTCACCCCTCCACTTT
few	TRBD2	TRBV28	TRBJ2-3	CASSLGVGRDTQYF	TGTGCCAGCAGTTTAGGAGTGGGGAGGGACACGCAGTATTTT
many	-	TRBV5-1	TRBJ1-5	CASSLEGISNQPQHF	TGCGCCAGCAGCTTGGAGGGGATTAGCAATCAGCCCCAGCATTTT
-	-	TRBV29-1	TRBJ2-3	CSVDPGTKTTDTQYF	TGCAGCGTTGATCCTGGGACCAAAACCACAGATACGCAGTATTTT
few	TRBD2	TRBV4-3	TRBJ2-1	CASSPGLADEQFF	TGCGCCAGCAGCCCGGGACTAGCAGATGAGCAGTTCTTC
many	TRBD1	TRBV11-2	TRBJ2-3	CASSFRQGSRTDTQYF	TGTGCCAGCAGCTTTCGACAGGGGTCCCGCACAGATACGCAGTATTTT
-	TRBD1	TRBV7-3	TRBJ2-4	CASSLGTGGQNIQYF	TGTGCCAGCAGCTTAGGGACAGGGGGCCAAAACATTCAGTACTTC
-	-	TRBV11-3	TRBJ2-1	CASSLGGSEQFF	TGTGCCAGCAGCTTAGGGGGTTCCGAGCAGTTCTTC